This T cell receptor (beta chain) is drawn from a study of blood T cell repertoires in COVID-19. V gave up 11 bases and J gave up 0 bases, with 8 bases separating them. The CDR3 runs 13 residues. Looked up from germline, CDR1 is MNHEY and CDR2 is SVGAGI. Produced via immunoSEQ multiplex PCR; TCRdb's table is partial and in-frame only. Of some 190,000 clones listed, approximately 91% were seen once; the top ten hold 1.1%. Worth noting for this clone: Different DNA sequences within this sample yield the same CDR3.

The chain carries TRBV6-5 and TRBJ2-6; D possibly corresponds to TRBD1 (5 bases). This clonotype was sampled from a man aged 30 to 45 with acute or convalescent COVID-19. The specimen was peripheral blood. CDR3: CASQASGANVLTF. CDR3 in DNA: TGTGCCTCACAGGCCTCTGGGGCCAACGTCCTGACTTTC.